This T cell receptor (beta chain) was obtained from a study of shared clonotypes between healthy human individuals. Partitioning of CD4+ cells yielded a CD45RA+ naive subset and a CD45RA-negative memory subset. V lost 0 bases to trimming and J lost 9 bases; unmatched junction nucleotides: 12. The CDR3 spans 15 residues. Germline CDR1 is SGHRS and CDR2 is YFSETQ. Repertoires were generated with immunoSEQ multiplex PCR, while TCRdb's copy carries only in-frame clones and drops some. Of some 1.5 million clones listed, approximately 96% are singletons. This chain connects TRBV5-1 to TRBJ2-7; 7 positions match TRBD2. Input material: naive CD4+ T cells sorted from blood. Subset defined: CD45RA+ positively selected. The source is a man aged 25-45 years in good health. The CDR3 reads CASSLASGTTDGQYF. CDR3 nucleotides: TGCGCCAGCAGCTTGGCCTCCGGGACTACCGACGGGCAGTACTTC.